The T cell receptor beta chain under discussion was sequenced for a study of breast tumors, draining lymph nodes, adjacent tissues. In its sample, this clonotype was seen many times. The lymph nodes were axillary draining lymph nodes from breast cancer patients. The CDR3 consists of 13 residues. V lost 2 bases to trimming and J lost 6 bases, with 11 bases between them. In germline, CDR1 is SGHNT, CDR2 YENEEA. From the multiplex PCR reads, TCRdb called clonotypes with MiXCR, one entry per CDR3 protein. The table records some 230,000 distinct CDR3 sequences, around 35% of them present only once. The gene calls are TRBV11-3 and TRBJ2-7; no definite D call. Sequences were obtained from axillary lymph node tissue. This TCR was sampled from a female donor with breast cancer. Some clones in this sample may be carry-over from other donors' samples. The CDR3 sequence is CASSLKWVPEQYF. CDR3 bases: TGTGCCAGCAGCTTAAAGTGGGTTCCCGAGCAGTACTTC. Looking up the rest from reference TRBV11-3 and TRBJ2-7 gives the full variable domain: EAGVVQSPRYKIIEKKQPVAFWCNPISGHNTLYWYLQNLGQGPELLIRYENEEAVDDSQLPKDRFSAERLKGVDSTLKIQPAELGDSAVYLCASSLKWVPEQYFGPGTRLTVT.